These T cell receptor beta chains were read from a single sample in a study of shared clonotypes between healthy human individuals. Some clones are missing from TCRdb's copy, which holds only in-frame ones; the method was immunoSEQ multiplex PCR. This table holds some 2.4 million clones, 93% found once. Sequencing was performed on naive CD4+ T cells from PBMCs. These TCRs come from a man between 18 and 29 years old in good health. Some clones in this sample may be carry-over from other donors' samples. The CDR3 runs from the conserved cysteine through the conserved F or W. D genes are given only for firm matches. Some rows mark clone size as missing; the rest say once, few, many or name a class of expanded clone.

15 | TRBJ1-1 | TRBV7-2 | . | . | TGTGCCAGCAGCTTAGTGGAGGCCAGGGGCACTGAAGCTTTCTTT | CASSLVEARGTEAFF
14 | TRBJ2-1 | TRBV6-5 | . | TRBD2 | TGTGCCAGCAGTCAAATAGCGGGAGGGAATGAGCAGTTCTTC | CASSQIAGGNEQFF
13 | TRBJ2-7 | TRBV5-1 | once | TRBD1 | TGCGCCAGCCGGGACAGATTGAGTTACGAGCAGTACTTC | CASRDRLSYEQYF
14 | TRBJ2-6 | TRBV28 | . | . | TGTGCCAGCAGAGAGGGCTCTGGGGCCAACGTCCTGACTTTC | CASREGSGANVLTF
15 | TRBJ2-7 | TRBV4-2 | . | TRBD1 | TGTGCCAGCAGCCAAGAGGACAGGAGCTCCTACGAGCAGTACTTC | CASSQEDRSSYEQYF
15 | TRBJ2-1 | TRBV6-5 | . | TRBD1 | TGTGCCGCCCACTTAACAGGGGGCTCCTACAATGAGCAGTTCTTC | CAAHLTGGSYNEQFF
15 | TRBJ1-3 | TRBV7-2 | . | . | TGTGCCAGCAGCTTAGCCGGGACTCAGGGAAACACCATATATTTT | CASSLAGTQGNTIYF
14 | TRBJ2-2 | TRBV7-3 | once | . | TGTGCCAGCAGGGATCAAGTGAGCACCGGGGAGCTGTTTTTT | CASRDQVSTGELFF
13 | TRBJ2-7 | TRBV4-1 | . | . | TGCGCCAGCAGCCAAGGCGGACGATACGAGCAGTACTTC | CASSQGGRYEQYF
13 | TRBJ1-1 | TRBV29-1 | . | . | TGCAGCGTTGAAGTGGGGCCAAAGACTGAAGCTTTCTTT | CSVEVGPKTEAFF
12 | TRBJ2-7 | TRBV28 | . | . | TGTGCCACCGGGGGAAACGCCTACGAGCAGTACTTC | CATGGNAYEQYF
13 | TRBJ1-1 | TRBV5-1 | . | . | TGCGCCAGCAGTGTGCGGGTGAACACTGAAGCTTTCTTT | CASSVRVNTEAFF
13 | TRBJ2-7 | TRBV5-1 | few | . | TGCGCCAGCAGCTTGTTGCCTAGCGCGGAGCAGTACTTC | CASSLLPSAEQYF
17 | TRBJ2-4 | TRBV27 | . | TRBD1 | TGTGCCAGCAGTGCTGGACAGGGGGCGCGGGGAGGAAACATTCAGTACTTC | CASSAGQGARGGNIQYF
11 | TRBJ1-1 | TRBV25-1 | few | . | TGTGCCAGCAGTGAATACACTGAAGCTTTCTTT | CASSEYTEAFF
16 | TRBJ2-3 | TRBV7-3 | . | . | TGTGCCAGCAGCGTTAACAGGGACCAACCCCCAAAGCGGCGGTATTTT | CASSVNRDQPPKRRYF
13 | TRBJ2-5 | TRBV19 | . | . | TGTGCCAGTAGTTCCGGGACCGGCGGGACCCAGTACTTC | CASSSGTGGTQYF
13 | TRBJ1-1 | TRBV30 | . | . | TGTGCCTGGAGGAGGGGGGCCTCTACGGAAGCTTTCTTT | CAWRRGASTEAFF
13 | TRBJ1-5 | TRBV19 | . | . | TGTGCCAGTTCAGGACAGACAAATCAGCCCCAGCATTTT | CASSGQTNQPQHF
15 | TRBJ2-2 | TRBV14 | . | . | TGTGCCAGCAGCCCCCGGCAGGGAAACACCGGGGAGCTGTTTTTT | CASSPRQGNTGELFF
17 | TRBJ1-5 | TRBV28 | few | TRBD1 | TGTGCCAGCAGTTTTCGACAGGGGGCCCTAAGCAATCAGCCCCAGCATTTT | CASSFRQGALSNQPQHF
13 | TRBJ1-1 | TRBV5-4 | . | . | TGTGCCAGCAGACAGCCTATGAACACTGAAGCTTTCTTT | CASRQPMNTEAFF
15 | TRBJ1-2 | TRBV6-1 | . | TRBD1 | TGTGCCAGCAGTGACCCGGGACAGGGAGACTATGGCTACACCTTC | CASSDPGQGDYGYTF
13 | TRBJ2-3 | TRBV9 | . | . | TGTGCCAGCAGCGCCCGTGGCACAGATACGCAGTATTTT | CASSARGTDTQYF
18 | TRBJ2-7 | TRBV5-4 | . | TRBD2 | TGTGCCAGCAGCTTAGGGACTAGCGGGAGGATCAGACCCTACGAGCAGTACTTC | CASSLGTSGRIRPYEQYF
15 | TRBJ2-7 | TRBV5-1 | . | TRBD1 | TGCGCCAGCAGCTTGTGGGGACAGGGGACGGACGAGCAGTACTTC | CASSLWGQGTDEQYF
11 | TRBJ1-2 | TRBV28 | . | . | TGTGCCAGCAGTTCTCAGGGGGGCTACACCTTC | CASSSQGGYTF
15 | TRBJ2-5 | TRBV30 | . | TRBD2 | TGTGCCTGGATCTCCCCGGGGGGGCGCAAAGAGACCCAGTACTTC | CAWISPGGRKETQYF
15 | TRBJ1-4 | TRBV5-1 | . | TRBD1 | TGCGCCAGCAGCTTAGACAGGGGGCTGACTGAAAAACTGTTTTTT | CASSLDRGLTEKLFF
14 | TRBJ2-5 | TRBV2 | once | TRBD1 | TGTGCCAGCAGCCCTACAGGGGGCGGGGAGACCCAGTACTTC | CASSPTGGGETQYF
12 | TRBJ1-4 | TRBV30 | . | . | TGTGCCTGGAGCCGGCTTTGGGAAAAACTGTTTTTT | CAWSRLWEKLFF
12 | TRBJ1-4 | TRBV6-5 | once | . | TGTGCCAGCAGTTCCCTGTTTGAAAAACTGTTTTTT | CASSSLFEKLFF
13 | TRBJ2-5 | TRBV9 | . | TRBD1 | TGTGCCAGCAGCGCGACAGGGGGGGAGACCCAGTACTTC | CASSATGGETQYF
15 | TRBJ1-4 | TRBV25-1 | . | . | TGTGCCAGCAGTGCCCCAACTACAACTAATGAAAAACTGTTTTTT | CASSAPTTTNEKLFF
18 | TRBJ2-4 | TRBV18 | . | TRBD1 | TGTGCCAGCTCGTCCTTCAGGACAGGGCCTTTAGCCAAAAACATTCAGTACTTC | CASSSFRTGPLAKNIQYF
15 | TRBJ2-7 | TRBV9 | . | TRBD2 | TGTGCCAGCAGCGTTTATCCGGGAGGGTCCTACGAGCAGTACTTC | CASSVYPGGSYEQYF
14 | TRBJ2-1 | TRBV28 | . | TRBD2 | TGTGCCAGCAGTTTACCTAGCGGGAGGAATGAGCAGTTCTTC | CASSLPSGRNEQFF
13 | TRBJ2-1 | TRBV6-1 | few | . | TGTGCCAGCTGCGACACCCCCTACAATGAGCAGTTCTTC | CASCDTPYNEQFF
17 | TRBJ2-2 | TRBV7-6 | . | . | TGTGCCAGCAGCCGGAGAACATCCCGGGATTTCACCGGGGAGCTGTTTTTT | CASSRRTSRDFTGELFF
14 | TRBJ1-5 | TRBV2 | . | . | TGTGCCAGCAGTGACAGGGTAGGAAATCAGCCCCAGCATTTT | CASSDRVGNQPQHF
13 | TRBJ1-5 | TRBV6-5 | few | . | TGTGCCAGCAGCCCCCGAGGGCGGCAGCCCCAGCATTTT | CASSPRGRQPQHF
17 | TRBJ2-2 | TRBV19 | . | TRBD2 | TGTGCCAGTAGTTCGGGACTAGCGGGATTAAGGGCCGGGGAGCTGTTTTTT | CASSSGLAGLRAGELFF
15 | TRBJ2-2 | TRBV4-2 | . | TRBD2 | TGTGCCAGCAGCCAAGTTAGCGGGGGGACCGGGGAGCTGTTTTTT | CASSQVSGGTGELFF
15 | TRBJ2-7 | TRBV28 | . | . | TGTGCCAGCAGTTTTGTCTGGGGGCAGGGCTACGAGCAGTACTTC | CASSFVWGQGYEQYF
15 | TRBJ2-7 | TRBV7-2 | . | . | TGTGCCAGCAGCACACGTAGCGGCAGCTCCTACGAGCAGTACTTC | CASSTRSGSSYEQYF
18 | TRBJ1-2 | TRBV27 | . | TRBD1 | TGTGCCAGCAGCCAAACCGGGACAGGGACGATCTTCCTCTATGGCTACACCTTC | CASSQTGTGTIFLYGYTF
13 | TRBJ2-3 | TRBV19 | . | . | TGTGCCAGTAGTCCTAGCGCTAATCTTAAGCAGTATTTT | CASSPSANLKQYF
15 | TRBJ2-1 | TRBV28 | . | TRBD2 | TGTGCCAGCAGCCGTCTAGCGCCCGGGGGGGATGAGCAGTTCTTC | CASSRLAPGGDEQFF
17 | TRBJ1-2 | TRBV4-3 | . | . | TGCGCCAGCAGCCAAGATCGGAAGGGGAGGAGGCCCTATGGCTACACCTTC | CASSQDRKGRRPYGYTF
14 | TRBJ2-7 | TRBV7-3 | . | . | TGTGCCAGCAGCTTAATGGCAGCTAGCTACGAGCAGTACTTC | CASSLMAASYEQYF
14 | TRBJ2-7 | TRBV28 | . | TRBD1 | TGTGCCAGCAGAGAGGACAGGCCCAACTACGAGCAGTACTTC | CASREDRPNYEQYF
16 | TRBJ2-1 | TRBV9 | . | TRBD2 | TGTGCCAGCAGCGTAGGACTAGCGGGCTACTACAATGAGCAGTTCTTC | CASSVGLAGYYNEQFF